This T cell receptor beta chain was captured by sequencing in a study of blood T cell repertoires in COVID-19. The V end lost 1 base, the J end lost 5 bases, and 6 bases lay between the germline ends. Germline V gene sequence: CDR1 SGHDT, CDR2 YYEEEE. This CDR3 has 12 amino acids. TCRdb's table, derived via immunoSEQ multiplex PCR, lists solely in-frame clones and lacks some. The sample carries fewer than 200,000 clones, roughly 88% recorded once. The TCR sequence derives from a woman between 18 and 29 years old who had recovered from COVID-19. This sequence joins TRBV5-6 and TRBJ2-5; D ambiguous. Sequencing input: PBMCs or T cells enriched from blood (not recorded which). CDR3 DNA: TGTGCCAGCAGCTTGTCCCCGGAGACCCAGTACTTC. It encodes CASSLSPETQYF.